Detailed here is one TCR beta chain. Its antigen is unidentified. The data belong to a study of T-cell reconstitution after alpha-beta-depleted transplantation in children. Unmatched junction bases numbered 1, after V lost 1 base and J lost 3 bases. CDR3 size: 14 residues. Germline values: CDR1 SGHDT, CDR2 YYEEEE. Study-wide points: Once a year had passed after transplant, T-cell counts and diversity came mostly from newly produced T cells. The origin of alpha-beta T cells about two months after transplant was reportedly several hundred expanded graft clones.

The TCRbeta library incorporated unique molecular identifiers. TCRdb reprocessed the PCR reads via MiXCR and lists one record per CDR3 protein. The sample consists of about a million distinct CDR3 sequences, about 29% of them appearing once. The rearrangement links TRBV5-6 to TRBJ1-2, with TRBD1 matching over 9 bases. The clonotype comes from a boy under two years old who had a stem cell transplant for SCID, so the T cells may come from the graft donor. The sequences come from PBMCs, mostly from graft donor cells, collected 360 days after TCRalphabeta/CD19-depleted stem cell transplant. CDR3 protein: CASSLNRGHYGYTF. CDR3 sequence (DNA): TGTGCCAGCAGCTTGAACAGGGGGCACTATGGCTACACCTTC. Using reference TRBV5-6 and TRBJ1-2 for the parts outside the CDR3, the full variable domain is DAGVTQSPTHLIKTRGQQVTLRCSPKSGHDTVSWYQQALGQGPQFIFQYYEEEERQRGNFPDRFSGHQFPNYSSELNVNALLLGDSALYLCASSLNRGHYGYTFGSGTRLTVV.